This record looks at one T cell receptor (beta chain) sequence and its context. All TRB cDNA libraries came from 5' RACE performed with UMI labels. Reprocessing the 5' RACE reads, TCRdb reports a single entry for every CDR3 protein and omits DNA. The sample has around 140,000 distinct CDR3 sequences; the top ten hold approximately 0.29%. The sample originates from a study of CXCR3-negative and CXCR3-positive naive CD8 T cells. Germline values: CDR1 SQVTM, CDR2 ANQGSEA. This CDR3 spans 12 amino acids. The clonotype comes from a human donor in good health. Some clones in this sample may be carry-over from other donors' samples. Sequenced: naive CXCR3- CD8+ T cells from blood. The sample's subset: CD45RO-CCR7+CD27+CD95- naive CD8+ T cells lacking CXCR3 (TNR3-). The V gene is TRBV29-1, the J gene TRBJ2-7; TCRdb lists TRBD1, though no DNA is available to test this call. CDR3 residues: CSVSETGVEQYF.